This TCR beta chain was captured by sequencing in a study of blood T cell repertoires in COVID-19 (TCRdb year 2020). About the full investigation: Collaborator samples came from the United States, Italy and Spain and covered acute and convalescent phases of COVID-19. The material from the prospective study consisted of cDNA or gDNA derived from T cells, B-cell-depleted T cells, or PBMCs. Deeply sampled blood TCRbeta repertoires from subjects exposed to, actively infected with, or recovered from COVID-19 were included in the dataset. The repertoires were made available in a free public database intended to serve as a resource for research on the immune response to SARS-CoV-2. Samples came from the ongoing ImmuneRACE study (first 160 participants) plus 1,254 subjects from 6 global collaborators. Nearly every sample came with metadata listing a de-identified subject ID, COVID-19 status, age in years and sex. HLA class I and class II types, where available, came from metadata supplied by the sample provider rather than from assay-based typing.

In the case of this clone: Its antigen has not been determined. Base quality data are lacking; no much larger clone is found one base away.

General study outcomes and caveats: The quantity of clinical and demographic metadata differed by source and by participant and was supplied without curation.

Enrolling through a virtual design, the prospective study's participants ranged in age from roughly 18 to 89 years and lived across roughly 24 United States geographic areas. To assign participants to cohorts, the prospective study relied on clinical history that participants themselves reported in a screening survey and a study questionnaire. Recovered participants in ImmuneRACE Cohort 3 were defined by two consecutive negative NP/OP PCR tests, clearance by a healthcare professional, or resolution of symptoms. Each participant in the prospective study had whole blood, serum and a nasopharyngeal or oropharyngeal swab collected by mobile phlebotomists. Over a roughly 2-month period, participants in the prospective study had the option of providing additional blood draws and questionnaires. Before DNA extraction, blood samples from the prospective study were shipped at room temperature or frozen.

There are 13 amino acids in the CDR3, from cysteine to phenylalanine inclusive. The kept DNA is CDR3 alone, 39 bases in frame from the first base. A distance of 18 bases separates the germline ends of V and J, which lose 6 bases and 10 bases respectively. TCRbeta CDR3 regions were amplified from genomic DNA using the immunoSEQ Assay, a bias-controlled multiplex PCR. As for how the authors treated the data: The number of nucleated cells in each sample was estimated from the amplification of reference gene primers within the assay. Sequence reads were collapsed and filtered to measure the absolute abundance of every unique TCRbeta CDR3 rearrangement. For each sample, productive Simpson clonality was calculated as the square root of Simpson's diversity index over productive rearrangements. The table comes from immuneACCESS by way of TCRdb, which keeps in-frame sequences with V and J called. Part of the clones is missing from these tables; in studies checked, under half for an unresolved V gene and the rest for unknown reasons. Clone size and the V and J calls come from that table; the DNA yielded D and trimming. Present in this sample are roughly 190,000 clones, roughly 82% of which were seen just once. The ten largest clones capture 12% of the sample.

The chain is encoded by TRBV12-3 or TRBV12-4 joined to TRBJ1-1; no D gene is confidently identified. This TCR was sampled from a man aged 35 to 55 who had recovered from COVID-19. The material sequenced was PBMCs or T cells enriched from blood (not recorded which). CDR3 protein: CASRGLLDEGAFF. The bases read TGTGCCAGCAGGGGCCTGTTGGATGAAGGAGCTTTCTTT.